What follows are 8 T cell receptor beta chains derived from one specimen sequenced in a study of T cell responses to AZD1222 COVID-19 vaccine. Profiled with immunoSEQ multiplex PCR; TCRdb holds only in-frame clones, not every one. The sample has fewer than 130,000 clones, 88% seen once. The material sequenced was peripheral blood, taken on day 0 of AZD1222 vaccination. Receptors originate from an adult in good health.

The rearrangement uses TRBV7-2 and TRBJ1-1; D is ambiguous. Trimming took off 1 base at V and 7 bases at J, with 4 bases between the two ends. The CDR3 extends over 11 amino acids. Germline loops: CDR1 SGHTA, CDR2 FQGNSA. CDR3 sequence reads: CASSLDVEAFF. The CDR3 DNA is TGTGCCAGCAGCTTAGATGTTGAAGCTTTCTTT.

This clone was counted only a few times. The V gene is TRBV5-4, the J gene TRBJ1-5; D is ambiguous. This CDR3 region has 14 residues. The germline V gene has CDR1 SGHNT and CDR2 YYREEE (reference sequence). The germline V and J ends were trimmed by 0 bases and 6 bases, with 10 bases remaining between them. CDR3 amino acids: CASSLDQGLQPQHF. The DNA of the CDR3 is TGTGCCAGCAGCTTGGATCAAGGGCTTCAGCCCCAGCATTTT.

J is TRBJ1-4 and V is TRBV5-1, with 7 nucleotides matching TRBD1. Trimming cost V 1 base and J 0 bases; bases outside gene matches: 3. The CDR3 has 16 residues. The V gene's germline CDR1 is SGHRS and CDR2 YFSETQ. The CDR3 region has the DNA TGCGCCAGCAGCTTGTCCGGGACAGCAACTAATGAAAAACTGTTTTTT. It translates to CASSLSGTATNEKLFF.

The chain has TRBV18 and TRBJ2-1; D is unclear. The germline V and J ends were trimmed by 3 bases and 5 bases, with 11 bases remaining between them. The CDR3 runs to 14 residues. Germline V CDR1 and CDR2: KGHSH, LQKENI. DNA for the CDR3: TGTGCCAGCTCACCCACGCCGGCGCACAATGAGCAGTTCTTC. Translating gives CASSPTPAHNEQFF.

The chain couples TRBV7-6 to TRBJ2-7; a weak D match, TRBD1 (5 bases). V was shortened by 4 bases and J by 4 bases, with 14 bases between the two germline ends. The CDR3 consists of 14 residues. Looked up from germline, CDR1 is SGHVS and CDR2 is FNYEAQ. CDR3 in amino acids: CASSSIKQGYEQYF. In nucleotides, the CDR3 is TGTGCCAGCAGCTCCATAAAGCAGGGTTACGAGCAGTACTTC.

The rearrangement joins TRBV6-5 to TRBJ1-5; 10 bases are a match to TRBD1. V lost 8 bases to trimming and J lost 5 bases; unmatched junction nucleotides: 9. The CDR3 spans 15 residues. Germline CDR1 MNHEY, CDR2 SVGAGI. CDR3 DNA: TGTGCCAGCGGAGACTTAGGGACAGGGGATCAGCCCCAGCATTTT. Translating it yields CASGDLGTGDQPQHF.

This clone was observed a few times. Within the sample, other DNA sequences also encode this same CDR3. The V gene is TRBV9, the J gene TRBJ2-5, with 7 bases that match TRBD1. The germline CDR1 and CDR2 sequences are SGDLS and YYNGEE. This CDR3 spans 14 amino acids. Trimming cost V 4 bases and J 1 base; bases outside gene matches: 4. The CDR3: CASSKQGIQETQYF. CDR3 coding DNA: TGTGCCAGCAGCAAACAGGGGATCCAAGAGACCCAGTACTTC.

The chain joins TRBV6-5 to TRBJ1-5; a possible D gene is TRBD1 (5 bases). V dropped 4 bases and J dropped 5 bases, with 15 bases sitting between them. Germline V gives CDR1 MNHEY, CDR2 SVGAGI. This CDR3 has 15 residues. CDR3 bases: TGTGCCAGCAGTTTTAATGCGGGGGGACATCAGCCCCAGCATTTT. It is translated as CASSFNAGGHQPQHF.